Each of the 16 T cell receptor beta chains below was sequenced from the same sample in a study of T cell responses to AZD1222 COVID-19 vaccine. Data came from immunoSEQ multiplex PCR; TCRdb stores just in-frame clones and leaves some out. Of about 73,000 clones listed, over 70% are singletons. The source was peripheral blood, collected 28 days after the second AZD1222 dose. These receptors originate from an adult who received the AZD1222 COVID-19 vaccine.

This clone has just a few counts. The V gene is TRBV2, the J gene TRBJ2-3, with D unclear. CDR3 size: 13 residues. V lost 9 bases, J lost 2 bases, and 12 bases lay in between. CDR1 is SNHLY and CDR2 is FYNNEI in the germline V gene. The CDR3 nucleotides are TGTGCCAGTAATCCGCCCTTCACAGATACGCAGTATTTT. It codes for CASNPPFTDTQYF.

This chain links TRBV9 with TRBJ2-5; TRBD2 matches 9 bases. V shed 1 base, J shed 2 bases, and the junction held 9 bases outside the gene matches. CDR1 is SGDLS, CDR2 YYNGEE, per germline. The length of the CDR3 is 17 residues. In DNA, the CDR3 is TGTGCCAGCAGCGTAAGCGGGGGGCGGGGTTCACAAGAGACCCAGTACTTC. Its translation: CASSVSGGRGSQETQYF. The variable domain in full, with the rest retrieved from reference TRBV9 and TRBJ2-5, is DSGVTQTPKHLITATGQRVTLRCSPRSGDLSVYWYQQSLDQGLQFLIQYYNGEERAKGNILERFSAQQFPDLHSELNLSSLELGDSALYFCASSVSGGRGSQETQYFGPGTRLLVL.

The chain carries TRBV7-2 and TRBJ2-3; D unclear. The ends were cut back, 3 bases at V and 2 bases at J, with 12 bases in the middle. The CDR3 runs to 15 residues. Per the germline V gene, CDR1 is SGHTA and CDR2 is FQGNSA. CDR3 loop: CASSFAGLTTDTQYF. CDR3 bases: TGTGCCAGCAGCTTCGCCGGGTTGACCACAGATACGCAGTATTTT.

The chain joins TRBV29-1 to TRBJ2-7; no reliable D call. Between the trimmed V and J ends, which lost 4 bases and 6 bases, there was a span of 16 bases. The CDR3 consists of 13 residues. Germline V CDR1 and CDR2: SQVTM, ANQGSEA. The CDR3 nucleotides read TGCAGCGTTGGATCGGTAGACCGACCCGAGCAGTACTTC. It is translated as CSVGSVDRPEQYF.

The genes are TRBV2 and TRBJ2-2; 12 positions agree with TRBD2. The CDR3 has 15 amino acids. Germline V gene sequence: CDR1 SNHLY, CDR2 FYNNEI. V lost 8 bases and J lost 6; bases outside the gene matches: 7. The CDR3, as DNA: TGTGCCAGCCGAGGACTAGCGGGACGAGCCGGGGAGCTGTTTTTT. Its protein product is CASRGLAGRAGELFF. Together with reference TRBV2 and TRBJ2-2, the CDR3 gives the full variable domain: EPEVTQTPSHQVTQMGQEVILRCVPISNHLYFYWYRQILGQKVEFLVSFYNNEISEKSEIFDDQFSVERPDGSNFTLKIRSTKLEDSAMYFCASRGLAGRAGELFFGEGSRLTVL.

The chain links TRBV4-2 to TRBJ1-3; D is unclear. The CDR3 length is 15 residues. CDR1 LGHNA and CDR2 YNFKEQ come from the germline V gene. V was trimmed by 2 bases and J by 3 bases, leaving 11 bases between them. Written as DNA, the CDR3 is TGTGCCAGCAGCCAAACGGGCCCTCGTGGAAACACCATATATTTT. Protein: CASSQTGPRGNTIYF.

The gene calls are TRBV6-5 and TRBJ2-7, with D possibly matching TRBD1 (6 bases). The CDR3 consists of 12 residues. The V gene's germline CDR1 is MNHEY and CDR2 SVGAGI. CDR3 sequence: CAKRTAKYEQYF. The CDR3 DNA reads TGTGCAAAACGGACAGCTAAATACGAGCAGTACTTC.

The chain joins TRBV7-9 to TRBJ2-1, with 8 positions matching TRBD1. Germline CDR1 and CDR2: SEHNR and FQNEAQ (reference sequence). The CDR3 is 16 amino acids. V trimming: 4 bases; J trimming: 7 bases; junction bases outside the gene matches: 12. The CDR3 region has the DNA TGTGCCAGCAGCTCCCCTCGCGGACAGGGTGGAAATGAGCAGTTCTTC. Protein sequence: CASSSPRGQGGNEQFF.

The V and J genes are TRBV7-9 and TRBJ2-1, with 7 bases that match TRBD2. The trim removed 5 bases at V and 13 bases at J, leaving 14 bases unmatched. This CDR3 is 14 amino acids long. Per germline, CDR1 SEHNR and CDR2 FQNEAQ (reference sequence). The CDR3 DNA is TGTGCCAGCAGCCCCTGGCCGGGAGGCGTAAGTCAGTTCTTC. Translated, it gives CASSPWPGGVSQFF.

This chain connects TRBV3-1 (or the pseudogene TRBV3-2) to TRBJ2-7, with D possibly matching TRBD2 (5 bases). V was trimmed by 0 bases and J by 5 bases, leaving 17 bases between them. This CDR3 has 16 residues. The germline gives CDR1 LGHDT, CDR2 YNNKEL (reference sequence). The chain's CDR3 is CASSQDRTANSDEQYF. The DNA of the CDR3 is TGTGCCAGCAGCCAAGATCGCACGGCGAATAGCGACGAGCAGTACTTC.

The CDR3 loop is CASSPTTGEGTEAFF. CDR3 nucleotides: TGTGCCAGCTCACCGACGACAGGGGAGGGCACTGAAGCTTTCTTT. V gene TRBV18 combines with J gene TRBJ1-1; TRBD1 aligns across 8 bases. Germline V gene lookup returns CDR1 KGHSH and CDR2 LQKENI. The CDR3 extends over 15 amino acids. J gave up 4 bases and V 3 bases, and 7 bases lay outside the gene matches.

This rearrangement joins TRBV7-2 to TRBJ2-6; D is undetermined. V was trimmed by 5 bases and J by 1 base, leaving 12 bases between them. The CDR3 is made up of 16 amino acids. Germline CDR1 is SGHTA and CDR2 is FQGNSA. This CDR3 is CASSGSETSGANVLTF. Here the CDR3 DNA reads TGTGCCAGCAGCGGCAGCGAGACTTCTGGGGCCAACGTCCTGACTTTC. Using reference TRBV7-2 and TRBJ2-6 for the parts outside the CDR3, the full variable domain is GAGVSQSPSNKVTEKGKDVELRCDPISGHTALYWYRQSLGQGLEFLIYFQGNSAPDKSGLPSDRFSAERTGGSVSTLTIQRTQQEDSAVYLCASSGSETSGANVLTFGAGSRLTVL.

CDR3 bases: TGTGCCATCAGTCGACTAGCGGGAGCAGAGACCCAGTACTTC. Amino acids: CAISRLAGAETQYF. V gene TRBV21-1 combines with J gene TRBJ2-5; the D call in the table, TRBD2, was not verified against the DNA. TRBV21-1 is deemed a pseudogene. The CDR3 spans 14 residues.

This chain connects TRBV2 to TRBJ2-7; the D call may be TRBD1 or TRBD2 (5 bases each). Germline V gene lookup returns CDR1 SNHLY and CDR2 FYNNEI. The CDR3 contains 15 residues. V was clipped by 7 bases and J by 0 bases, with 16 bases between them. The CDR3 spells CASKRRDVNSYEQYF. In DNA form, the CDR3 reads TGTGCCAGCAAACGCCGGGACGTAAACTCCTACGAGCAGTACTTC.

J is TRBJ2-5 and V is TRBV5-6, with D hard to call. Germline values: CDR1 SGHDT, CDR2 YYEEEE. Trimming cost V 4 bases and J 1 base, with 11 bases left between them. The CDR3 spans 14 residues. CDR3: CASSLGVPQETQYF. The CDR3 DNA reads TGTGCCAGCAGCCTAGGAGTCCCCCAAGAGACCCAGTACTTC.

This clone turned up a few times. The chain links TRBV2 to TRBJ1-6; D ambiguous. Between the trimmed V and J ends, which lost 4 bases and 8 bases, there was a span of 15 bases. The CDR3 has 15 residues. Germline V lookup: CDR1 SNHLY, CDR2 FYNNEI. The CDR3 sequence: CASSAGQINYSPLHF. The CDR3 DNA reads TGTGCCAGCAGTGCCGGCCAGATTAATTATTCACCCCTCCACTTT.